The 25 T cell receptor beta chains below were found in one sample sequenced in a study of blood T cells in healthy people across ages. A J-beta primer mix and a sample-barcoded 5' primer were used in a second PCR of roughly 6 to 11 cycles. TCRdb reprocessed the 5' RACE reads with MiXCR, giving one entry per CDR3 protein. This sample yields over 600,000 distinct CDR3 sequences, of which about half are seen a single time; 15% to 20% belongs to the top ten. Sequencing was done on a sample of blood. These receptor sequences come from an elderly man in good health.

The chain is built from TRBV5-1 and TRBJ2-5; D not certain. The CDR3 extends over 16 amino acids. Looked up from germline, CDR1 is SGHRS and CDR2 is YFSETQ. V lost 0 bases and J lost 0, with 12 bases in between. DNA of the CDR3: TGCGCCAGCAGCTTGGGGCCGGGCAGGAACCAAGAGACCCAGTACTTC. Translating gives CASSLGPGRNQETQYF.

The chain joins TRBV4-3 to TRBJ2-7; D unresolved. The CDR3 loop spans 13 amino acids. The V gene lost 1 base and the J gene lost 2 bases, with 6 bases spanning the gap. Germline V gene sequence: CDR1 LGHNA, CDR2 YSLEER. The CDR3 nucleotides are TGCGCCAGCAGCCAAGCGGTCGCCTACGAGCAGTACTTC. This encodes CASSQAVAYEQYF.

The chain links TRBV6-4 to TRBJ2-1; 11 nucleotides agree with TRBD2. Germline trimming cut 0 bases from V and 8 bases from J; bases unmatched to any gene: 3. The CDR3 sequence is 15 residues long. Germline CDR1 reads MRHNA; CDR2 reads SNTAGT. DNA for the CDR3: TGTGCCAGCAGTGACTCGGGGACTAGCGGCTATGAGCAGTTCTTC. It translates to CASSDSGTSGYEQFF.

This clonotype was observed a few times. The chain employs TRBV9 and TRBJ2-3, with TRBD2 matching 7 bases. The trim removed 0 bases at V and 0 bases at J, leaving 4 bases unmatched. This CDR3 has 16 residues. CDR1 is SGDLS and CDR2 is YYNGEE in the germline V gene. The CDR3 spells CASSVAGSGSTDTQYF. The DNA of the CDR3 is TGTGCCAGCAGCGTAGCGGGTAGCGGGAGCACAGATACGCAGTATTTT.

The chain has TRBV5-1 and TRBJ2-2; weak D call: TRBD1 (5 bases). The CDR3 runs 16 residues. With 0 bases removed from V and 0 bases from J, the gap between germline ends came to 9 bases. Germline lookup yields CDR1 SGHRS and CDR2 YFSETQ. CDR3 sequence (DNA): TGCGCCAGCAGCTTGGATCCGACAGCGAACACCGGGGAGCTGTTTTTT. Its protein is CASSLDPTANTGELFF.

On this clonotype: An end of the junction differs from the germline gene, which may be a read error. V gene TRBV7-2 combines with J gene TRBJ2-7; no clear D. Matching the DNA end better, TRBJ2-5 makes the J call doubtful. The germline gives CDR1 SGHTA, CDR2 FQGNSA. The CDR3 is 13 amino acids. This CDR3 reads CASSLVVQGTQYF. The CDR3, as DNA: TGTGCCAGCAGCTTAGTGGTCCAAGGGACCCAGTACTTC.

The DNA for the CDR3 is TGTGCCAGCAGTCCAAGCGGGAGGGCCGGTGAGCAGTTCTTC. Its protein product is CASSPSGRAGEQFF. The rearrangement uses TRBV12-3 or TRBV12-4 and TRBJ2-1, with 10 positions matching TRBD2. V dropped 5 bases and J dropped 9; count of bases not matched to a gene: 7. This CDR3 region has 14 residues.

The chain has TRBV12-3 or TRBV12-4 and TRBJ2-7; D may be TRBD1 (5 bases). This CDR3 has 15 residues. The germline V and J ends were trimmed by 7 bases and 7 bases, with 23 bases remaining between them. The CDR3 DNA follows: TGTGCCAGCAATCCGACAACAGGAACCTACAATGAGCAGTACTTC. It codes for CASNPTTGTYNEQYF.

This clonotype was detected only a few times. The V call is TRBV11-2, the J call TRBJ2-4, with TRBD1 matching over 8 bases. The DNA end is a closer match to TRBJ2-5, so the J assignment may be wrong. Germline V gene sequence: CDR1 SGHAT, CDR2 FQNNGV. CDR3 length: 16 residues. CDR3 amino acids: CASSLGGTGRVETQYF. In DNA, the CDR3 is TGTGCCAGCAGCTTAGGCGGGACAGGACGGGTGGAGACCCAGTACTTC.

This clonotype was counted only a few times. The rearrangement uses TRBV7-9 and TRBJ2-5, with 11 nucleotides matching TRBD2. Germline V gene lookup returns CDR1 SEHNR and CDR2 FQNEAQ (reference sequence). The CDR3 length is 17 residues. Germline trimming cut 5 bases from V and 5 bases from J; bases unmatched to any gene: 13. The CDR3 sequence is CASSLGTSGRHRETQYF. CDR3 bases: TGTGCCAGCAGCCTGGGGACTAGCGGACGGCACAGGGAGACCCAGTACTTC.

The V gene is TRBV9, the J gene TRBJ2-4, with D uncertain. TRBJ2-7 matches the DNA end more closely, so the J call is doubtful. CDR3 length equals 14 residues. CDR1 is SGDLS, CDR2 YYNGEE, per germline. The CDR3 bases are TGTGCCAGCAGCGTAGAAGGTTGCTCCTACGAGCAGTACTTC. Translation: CASSVEGCSYEQYF.

In this sample, this clonotype turned up a few times. The chain has TRBV6-2 or TRBV6-3 and TRBJ2-5, with D maybe TRBD2 (5 bases). The CDR3 has 16 residues. CDR1 and CDR2 from the germline V gene are MNHEY and SVGEGT. Between the trimmed V and J ends, which lost 4 bases and 5 bases, there was a span of 20 bases. This CDR3 reads CASSSQLRGVRETQYF. The DNA of the CDR3 is TGTGCCAGCAGTTCACAACTCCGGGGAGTAAGGGAGACCCAGTACTTC.

The sample holds a few counts of this clonotype. The J gene is TRBJ2-4, the V gene TRBV7-2; 9 bases align to TRBD1. The CDR3 is 16 residues long. From germline, CDR1 is SGHTA and CDR2 FQGNSA. The ends lost 5 bases at V and 8 bases at J; junction bases unmatched: 13. The CDR3 bases are TGTGCCAGCAGCCACTACGGACAGGGGAAAGGGGACATTCAGTACTTC. Amino acids: CASSHYGQGKGDIQYF.

The J gene is TRBJ1-1, the V gene TRBV4-3; no clear D gene. The CDR3 spans 14 residues. Germline CDR1 reads LGHNA; CDR2 reads YSLEER. Trimming removed 1 base at V and 4 bases at J, with 10 bases between. The CDR3 DNA is TGCGCCAGCAGCCAAGGTCGAACTTCCACTGAAGCTTTCTTT. It yields the protein CASSQGRTSTEAFF.

As regards this clonotype: A much larger clone differs from this one at a single base, so this may be a read error. The V gene is TRBV20-1, the J gene TRBJ2-3; no clear D. Germline CDR1 is DFQATT and CDR2 is SNEGSKA (reference sequence). The CDR3 contains 13 residues. CDR3 amino acids: CSASRGRTDMQYF. As DNA, the CDR3 is TGCAGTGCTAGTCGAGGTCGCACAGATATGCAGTATTTT.

V and J are TRBV28 and TRBJ2-7, with D tentatively TRBD2 (5 bases). Germline V CDR1 and CDR2: MDHEN, SYDVKM. Deletions cut 4 bases from V and 6 bases from J, with 10 bases between. This CDR3 region has 12 residues. This chain's CDR3 is CASSSSIREQYF. The DNA of the CDR3 is TGTGCCAGCAGTTCTAGCATCCGCGAGCAGTACTTC.

This sequence joins TRBV24-1 and TRBJ1-2; D might be TRBD1 (6 bases). Germline V gene lookup returns CDR1 KGHDR and CDR2 SFDVKD. This CDR3 spans 14 amino acids. V shed 0 bases and J shed 4 bases, with 8 bases lying between them. CDR3 amino acids: CATSDLGGLYGYTF. The DNA for the CDR3 is TGTGCCACCAGTGATTTGGGGGGCCTCTATGGCTACACCTTC.

In DNA form, the CDR3 reads TGTGCCAGCAGCCCCCAGGTAGTAGGCGCAGATACGCAGTATTTT. Its translation: CASSPQVVGADTQYF. V usage is TRBV7-9 and J usage is TRBJ2-3; no definite D call. Germline V gene lookup returns CDR1 SEHNR and CDR2 FQNEAQ (reference sequence). V shed 5 bases and J shed 4 bases, with 16 bases lying between them. The CDR3 runs 15 residues.

The rearrangement links TRBV18 to TRBJ2-7, with 7 bases aligning to TRBD2. J gave up 0 bases and V 6 bases, and 8 bases lay outside the gene matches. The CDR3 spans 15 residues. Germline values: CDR1 KGHSH, CDR2 LQKENI. CDR3 sequence: CASSLLATSSYEQYF. CDR3 DNA sequence: TGTGCCAGCTCCTTACTAGCGACCAGCTCCTACGAGCAGTACTTC.

This clonotype was seen more than once but under ten times. The chain joins TRBV28 to TRBJ1-2; no firm D call. Per the germline V gene, CDR1 is MDHEN and CDR2 is SYDVKM. The CDR3 length is 14 residues. The V end was cut by 8 bases, the J end by 1 base, with 14 bases between. CDR3 amino acids: CASHRPLLNYGYTF. CDR3 DNA sequence: TGTGCCAGCCATCGCCCCCTGCTTAACTATGGCTACACCTTC.

In the case of this clonotype: The junction departs from germline at one end; a sequencing error may be responsible. The rearrangement links TRBV6-5 to TRBJ2-2, with D perhaps TRBD2 (5 bases). Germline V gene sequence: CDR1 MNHEY, CDR2 SVGAGI. The CDR3 has 14 amino acids. CDR3 amino acids: CTSRGGADTGELFF. The DNA for the CDR3 is TGTACCAGCCGAGGAGGCGCGGACACCGGGGAGCTGTTTTTT.

This clonotype has just a few counts. The chain uses TRBV5-1 and TRBJ1-5; 9 bases are shared with TRBD1. Germline V lookup: CDR1 SGHRS, CDR2 YFSETQ. V shed 4 bases and J 6 bases; nucleotides not matched to a gene: 5. The CDR3 sequence is 14 residues long. The CDR3 sequence is CASSRGQGSQPQHF. DNA of the CDR3: TGCGCCAGCAGCCGAGGACAGGGGAGTCAGCCCCAGCATTTT. Complete variable domain (other parts from reference TRBV5-1 and TRBJ1-5): KAGVTQTPRYLIKTRGQQVTLSCSPISGHRSVSWYQQTPGQGLQFLFEYFSETQRNKGNFPGRFSGRQFSNSRSEMNVSTLELGDSALYLCASSRGQGSQPQHFGDGTRLSIL.

This clonotype appeared once. The rearrangement links TRBV7-2 to TRBJ1-1; D gene uncertain. The CDR3 extends over 14 amino acids. With 1 base removed from V and 1 base from J, the gap between germline ends came to 7 bases. Germline loops: CDR1 SGHTA, CDR2 FQGNSA. The CDR3, as DNA: TGTGCCAGCAGCTTAGAGGCGGCGAACACTGAAGCTTTCTTT. Protein: CASSLEAANTEAFF.

V is TRBV5-8 and J is TRBJ1-1; D not resolved. CDR3 size: 14 residues. Germline V gene data show CDR1 as SGHTS and CDR2 as YDEGEE. V was trimmed by 0 bases and J by 5 bases, leaving 11 bases between them. The CDR3 region is CASSLDYYGTEAFF. In DNA, the CDR3 is TGTGCCAGCAGCTTGGATTATTATGGGACTGAAGCTTTCTTT.

The chain is built from TRBV9 and TRBJ2-3, with 7 bases lining up with TRBD1. The J segment lost 7 bases and the V segment lost 3 bases, leaving 8 bases of the junction unmatched. The CDR3 is 14 residues long. Germline CDR1 SGDLS, CDR2 YYNGEE. CDR3 coding DNA: TGTGCCAGCAGCGCCCGACAGGGACGGAATACGCAGTATTTT. Encoded protein: CASSARQGRNTQYF.